This entry lists 24 T cell receptor beta chains sequenced from one sample in a study of blood T cell repertoires in COVID-19. Libraries were prepared by immunoSEQ multiplex PCR; TCRdb keeps only in-frame clonotypes and omits some of them. The sample records a few hundred thousand clones, around 82% being singletons. The sample was peripheral blood. The receptors here all came from a woman at least 80 years old with acute or convalescent COVID-19.

V and J are TRBV2 and TRBJ1-4, with TRBD1 matching over 7 bases. The germline CDR1 and CDR2 sequences are SNHLY and FYNNEI. J was trimmed by 7 bases and V by 6 bases; bases with no gene match: 5. This CDR3 region has 13 residues. CDR3 sequence reads: CASRYDRVEKLFF. CDR3 coding DNA: TGTGCCAGCAGATACGACAGGGTTGAAAAACTGTTTTTT. The full variable domain, completed using reference TRBV2 and TRBJ1-4, is EPEVTQTPSHQVTQMGQEVILRCVPISNHLYFYWYRQILGQKVEFLVSFYNNEISEKSEIFDDQFSVERPDGSNFTLKIRSTKLEDSAMYFCASRYDRVEKLFFGSGTQLSVL.

The chain recombines TRBV5-6 with TRBJ2-7; TRBD1 agrees at 11 bases. This CDR3 has 15 residues. The trim removed 0 bases at V and 3 bases at J, leaving 2 bases unmatched. CDR1 is SGHDT, CDR2 YYEEEE, per germline. This CDR3 reads CASSLVGTGGYEQYF. In nucleotides, the CDR3 is TGTGCCAGCAGCTTGGTTGGGACAGGGGGCTACGAGCAGTACTTC.

The V call is TRBV6-1, the J call TRBJ1-2; TRBD1 matches 7 bases. The CDR3 has 13 residues. Looked up from germline, CDR1 is MNHNS and CDR2 is SASEGT. V shed 1 base and J 4 bases; nucleotides not matched to a gene: 0. The CDR3 bases are TGTGCCAGCAGTGAAGACAGGGGCTATGGCTACACCTTC. Translation gives CASSEDRGYGYTF.

J is TRBJ1-2 and V is TRBV12-3 or TRBV12-4; weak D call: TRBD1 (5 bases). This CDR3 spans 13 amino acids. Trimming removed 3 bases at V and 4 bases at J, with 9 bases between. The CDR3 sequence is CASSFSGGYGYTF. The CDR3 DNA reads TGTGCCAGCAGTTTCTCGGGGGGCTATGGCTACACCTTC.

The V gene is TRBV7-8, the J gene TRBJ1-6; no firm D call. V shed 5 bases and J shed 8 bases, with 22 bases lying between them. The CDR3 has 17 residues. Germline V gene lookup returns CDR1 SGHVS and CDR2 FQNEAQ. In DNA, the CDR3 is TGTGCCAGCAGCCCACTAGTGGCGGGAACGAGGTATTCACCCCTCCACTTT. This sequence encodes CASSPLVAGTRYSPLHF. Full variable domain (rest looked up from reference TRBV7-8 and TRBJ1-6): GAGVSQSPRYKVAKRGQDVALRCDPISGHVSLFWYQQALGQGPEFLTYFQNEAQLDKSGLPSDRFFAERPEGSVSTLKIQRTQQEDSAVYLCASSPLVAGTRYSPLHFGNGTRLTVT.

This rearrangement joins TRBV6-5 to TRBJ2-7; the D gene is possibly TRBD1 (5 bases). The CDR3 is 11 amino acids. In germline, CDR1 is MNHEY, CDR2 SVGAGI. V lost 9 bases and J 3 bases, leaving 9 bases between the germline ends. CDR3 in amino acids: CARDTRYEQYF. CDR3 coding DNA: TGTGCCAGGGACACTCGCTACGAGCAGTACTTC.

This chain connects TRBV14 to TRBJ2-2, with TRBD2 as a possible D gene (5 bases). The V end was cut by 4 bases, the J end by 5 bases, with 17 bases between. CDR1 and CDR2 from the germline V gene are SGHDN and FVKESK. CDR3 length: 16 residues. The CDR3 bases are TGTGCCAGCAGCCCAGGACTGTACCTATCTACCGGGGAGCTGTTTTTT. Its translation is CASSPGLYLSTGELFF.

The gene calls are TRBV10-2 and TRBJ1-1, with TRBD1 as a possible D gene (5 bases). The CDR3 consists of 13 residues. CDR1 and CDR2 from the germline V gene are WSHSY and SAAADI. Trimming stripped 3 bases from V and 4 bases from J, with 9 bases between. CDR3 DNA: TGCGCCAGCAGTGATGGGGGGGGCACTGAAGCTTTCTTT. This codes for CASSDGGGTEAFF.

The chain combines TRBV3-1 (or the pseudogene TRBV3-2) with TRBJ1-5; D perhaps matches TRBD1 (5 bases). V dropped 0 bases and J dropped 6 bases, with 12 bases sitting between them. This CDR3 contains 15 residues. Per the germline V gene, CDR1 is LGHDT and CDR2 is YNNKEL (reference sequence). CDR3 sequence (DNA): TGTGCCAGCAGCCAAGATAGCAGGGTCGGTCAGCCCCAGCATTTT. Translation gives CASSQDSRVGQPQHF.

This chain links TRBV28 with TRBJ1-1, with 8 nucleotides matching TRBD1. With 5 bases clipped from V and 11 bases from J, the junction kept 4 bases outside the gene matches. There are 11 residues in the CDR3. The germline V gene encodes CDR1 MDHEN and CDR2 SYDVKM. CDR3 bases: TGTGCCAGCAGTGTAACAGGGGGTGCTTTCTTT. Amino acids: CASSVTGGAFF.

This chain uses TRBV19 with TRBJ1-4; 9 nucleotides line up with TRBD1. With 2 bases clipped from V and 8 bases from J, the junction kept 9 bases outside the gene matches. Germline lookup yields CDR1 LNHDA and CDR2 SQIVND (reference sequence). The CDR3 spans 16 residues. In DNA, the CDR3 is TGTGCCAGTAGTATACGGGGACAGGGTCCCCGGGAAAAACTGTTTTTT. Protein product: CASSIRGQGPREKLFF.

CDR3 loop: CASSPGVRGYTF. The CDR3 nucleotides read TGTGCCAGCAGCCCAGGGGTACGGGGCTACACCTTC. The chain recombines TRBV5-6 with TRBJ1-2; possibly TRBD1 for D (6 bases). The CDR3 has 12 amino acids. Trimming cost V 4 bases and J 8 bases, with 12 bases left between them. The germline CDR1 and CDR2 sequences are SGHDT and YYEEEE.

V and J are TRBV7-8 and TRBJ1-2; unclear D gene. The germline V gene encodes CDR1 SGHVS and CDR2 FQNEAQ. V lost 1 base to trimming and J lost 8 bases, with 17 bases between them. The CDR3 extends over 15 amino acids. CDR3 DNA sequence: TGTGCCAGCAGCTTAGATAGGCCAGCGGGCCTCGGCTACACCTTC. It is translated as CASSLDRPAGLGYTF.

The chain joins TRBV11-2 to TRBJ2-5; TRBD2 aligns across 8 bases. Trimming removed 3 bases from V and 4 bases from J; junction bases left unmatched: 1. The CDR3 contains 13 residues. CDR1 and CDR2 (germline): SGHAT, FQNNGV. The CDR3 region has the DNA TGTGCCAGCAGCTTCGGGGGGGCAGAGACCCAGTACTTC. Amino acids: CASSFGGAETQYF. The whole variable domain, remainder taken from reference TRBV11-2 and TRBJ2-5, is EAGVAQSPRYKIIEKRQSVAFWCNPISGHATLYWYQQILGQGPKLLIQFQNNGVVDDSQLPKDRFSAERLKGVDSTLKIQPAKLEDSAVYLCASSFGGAETQYFGPGTRLLVL.

With regard to this clone: Other DNA sequences in the sample encode the same CDR3. The gene calls are TRBV6-6 and TRBJ1-2, with D tentatively TRBD1 (6 bases). Between the trimmed V and J ends, which lost 7 bases and 4 bases, there was a span of 10 bases. In germline, CDR1 is MNHNY, CDR2 SVGAGI (reference sequence). The CDR3 loop spans 12 amino acids. The CDR3 DNA reads TGTGCCAGCACCCCGGACAGCTATGGCTACACCTTC. Encoded protein: CASTPDSYGYTF.

Remarks on this clone: A much larger clone lies one base from this, so it may be a read error. This chain connects TRBV9 to TRBJ1-1, with 7 bases fitting TRBD1. The V gene's germline CDR1 is SGDLS and CDR2 YYNGEE. V lost 4 bases to trimming and J lost 4 bases; unmatched junction nucleotides: 4. This CDR3 region has 13 residues. CDR3 loop: CASSLQGSTEAFF. The CDR3 DNA sequence: TGTGCCAGCAGCTTACAGGGGAGCACTGAAGCTTTCTTT.

There are a few counts of this clone. At the DNA level, this CDR3 is encoded by other sequences in the same sample as well. The J gene is TRBJ1-2, the V gene TRBV2; D is uncertain. The CDR3 is made up of 11 amino acids. The germline gives CDR1 SNHLY, CDR2 FYNNEI. Trimming cost V 7 bases and J 1 base, with 4 bases left between them. CDR3 sequence: CASTYNYGYTF. In DNA form, the CDR3 reads TGTGCCAGCACTTATAACTATGGCTACACCTTC.

In this sample, this clone turned up once. The chain carries TRBV30 and TRBJ1-2; possibly TRBD1 for D (5 bases). The CDR3 length is 12 residues. The V gene's germline CDR1 is GTSNPN and CDR2 SVGIG (reference sequence). V lost 6 bases, J lost 5 bases, and 13 bases lay in between. CDR3 sequence: CACPDNRYGYTF. DNA of the CDR3: TGTGCCTGTCCGGACAATAGATATGGCTACACCTTC.

The J gene is TRBJ2-3, the V gene TRBV6-5; perhaps TRBD1 as D (6 bases). Trimming cost V 8 bases and J 2 bases, with 17 bases left between them. CDR3 length: 15 residues. Germline V CDR1 and CDR2: MNHEY, SVGAGI. The DNA for the CDR3 is TGTGCCAGCGGCTTACAGGGTTCCTTCACAGATACGCAGTATTTT. This translates into CASGLQGSFTDTQYF.

Only one count was recorded for this clone. The chain carries TRBV19 and TRBJ1-6; perhaps TRBD1 as D (6 bases). V was cut by 4 bases and J by 9 bases, with 16 bases left in between. The CDR3 is 15 residues long. CDR1 and CDR2 (germline): LNHDA, SQIVND (reference sequence). The CDR3 here is CASSTLIQGGSPLHF. The CDR3 bases are TGTGCCAGTAGTACCTTGATTCAAGGGGGTTCACCCCTCCACTTT.

The chain joins TRBV19 to TRBJ1-6, with TRBD1 matching 8 bases. Germline lookup yields CDR1 LNHDA and CDR2 SQIVND (reference sequence). This CDR3 region has 15 residues. V dropped 7 bases and J dropped 6; count of bases not matched to a gene: 8. CDR3 nucleotide sequence: TGTGCCAGTACCGTCGACAGGGGCGGTAATTCACCCCTCCACTTT. Translated, it gives CASTVDRGGNSPLHF.

This chain joins TRBV5-1 and TRBJ1-5; no clear D. This CDR3 spans 16 amino acids. Germline V CDR1 and CDR2: SGHRS, YFSETQ. V lost 0 bases to trimming and J lost 7 bases, with 17 bases between them. The DNA for the CDR3 is TGCGCCAGCAGCTTGGGCCTGCTTGGAGGTAGACAGCCCCAGCATTTT. It encodes CASSLGLLGGRQPQHF.

The V call is TRBV19, the J call TRBJ2-2; TRBD2 matches 8 bases. The CDR3 contains 11 residues. The germline gives CDR1 LNHDA, CDR2 SQIVND (reference sequence). With V trimmed by 8 bases and J by 7 bases, 0 bases remained unmatched. CDR3 sequence: CASLAGGELFF. CDR3 DNA sequence: TGTGCCAGTCTAGCGGGCGGGGAGCTGTTTTTT.

For the CDR3, the DNA is TGTGCCAGCAGTGTGACCCTCAGGGGTTGGGGCTACACCTTC. Translating gives CASSVTLRGWGYTF. The rearrangement joins TRBV2 to TRBJ1-2; TRBD1 is a possible D gene (6 bases). V lost 4 bases and J lost 8, with 17 bases in between. Germline V CDR1 and CDR2: SNHLY, FYNNEI. The CDR3 sequence is 14 residues long.